This T cell receptor beta chain is from a study of blood T cell repertoires in COVID-19. Study-wide context: Whether acute or convalescent, the COVID-19 samples came from the United States, Italy and Spain. PBMCs, B-cell-depleted T cells, or T cells were the source of the cDNA or gDNA that made up the material.

Study processing details: Researchers report that nucleated cell counts were estimated from reference gene primer amplification. Libraries were prepared by immunoSEQ multiplex PCR; TCRdb keeps only in-frame clonotypes and omits some of them. D and trimming come from the DNA, and the V and J calls and clone size come from that table. The profile shows roughly 38,000 clones, around 80% of them singletons. Germline lookup yields CDR1 MNHEY and CDR2 SVGAGI. The ends were cut back, 5 bases at V and 8 bases at J, with 15 bases in the middle. The CDR3 length is 13 residues. The chain has TRBV6-5 and TRBJ1-2; TRBD1 is a possible D gene (5 bases). The sequenced sample consisted of peripheral blood. This TCR derives from a man aged 60-69 years in a cohort sampled during active COVID-19. CDR3 region: CASSTAGRYGYTF. CDR3 DNA: TGTGCCAGCAGTACGGCGGGGCGATACGGCTACACCTTC.